Presented here are 11 T cell receptor beta chains from one specimen sequenced in a study of regulatory T cells in long-lasting Graves disease. HTBI primers from iRepertoire and Arm-PCR of CDR3 regions yielded the TCR beta libraries. TCRdb fed the multiplex PCR reads into MiXCR, producing one record per CDR3 protein. The repertoire holds approximately 480,000 distinct CDR3 sequences, with around 15% as singletons. Stated time point: newly diagnosed GD, antithyroid drugs for less than 3 months. PBMC RNA served as the TCR library source. The same specimen was also included in a second study, on T cells in Graves' hyperthyroidism and ophthalmopathy.

The sample consisted of peripheral blood mononuclear cells (PBMCs), taken at new diagnosis, from a patient treated with antithyroid drugs. These receptors came from a man in his forties with Graves disease.

The rearrangement joins TRBV20-1 to TRBJ2-1, with 10 bases that match TRBD2. The J segment lost 8 bases and the V segment lost 1 base, leaving 8 bases of the junction unmatched. Germline CDR1 DFQATT, CDR2 SNEGSKA (reference sequence). The CDR3 extends over 15 amino acids. The DNA of the CDR3 is TGCAGTGCTAGAGGGGCTAGCGGGAGAGGGGATGAGCAGTTCTTC. Its protein is CSARGASGRGDEQFF.

This clonotype has a count of ten or more. The chain employs TRBV12-3 or TRBV12-4 and TRBJ1-4; TRBD1 matches at 7 bases. The CDR3 spans 16 residues. V was clipped by 4 bases and J by 8 bases; unmatched bases: 13. CDR3 in DNA: TGTGCCAGCAGTTCGAATCTAGGGGGCGAAGACGAAAAACTGTTTTTT. It yields the protein CASSSNLGGEDEKLFF.

V and J are TRBV29-1 and TRBJ2-6; possibly TRBD2 for D (5 bases). This CDR3 comprises 15 residues. Germline-derived CDR1 and CDR2 are SQVTM and ANQGSEA. The V gene lost 4 bases and the J gene lost 0 bases, with 10 bases spanning the gap. The CDR3, as DNA: TGCAGCGTTGTTCTACGGGGCTCTGGGGCCAACGTCCTGACTTTC. This sequence encodes CSVVLRGSGANVLTF.

In its sample, this clonotype was seen a few times. The chain employs TRBV20-1 and TRBJ2-4; 8 bases map to TRBD1. CDR1 DFQATT and CDR2 SNEGSKA come from the germline V gene (reference sequence). There are 17 residues in the CDR3. Germline trimming cut 2 bases from V and 1 base from J; bases unmatched to any gene: 10. The CDR3 loop is CSARTRQGLVAKNIQYF. In DNA form, the CDR3 reads TGCAGTGCTAGAACCCGACAGGGGTTGGTCGCCAAAAACATTCAGTACTTC.

The gene calls are TRBV28 and TRBJ1-3; a weak D match, TRBD1 (6 bases). The CDR3 is made up of 16 amino acids. The germline V gene encodes CDR1 MDHEN and CDR2 SYDVKM. Trimming removed 5 bases at V and 2 bases at J, with 16 bases between. As DNA, the CDR3 is TGTGCCAGCAGTGGTCGCGGCAGGGGTACTGGAAACACCATATATTTT. Its protein is CASSGRGRGTGNTIYF.

This clonotype was observed at least ten times. This chain uses TRBV2 with TRBJ2-1; no reliable D call. Trimming left V 4 bases short and J 5 bases short, with 9 bases between. The CDR3 totals 13 residues. Germline CDR1 reads SNHLY; CDR2 reads FYNNEI. The CDR3 reads CASSVRFDNEQFF. Here the CDR3 DNA reads TGTGCCAGCAGTGTACGATTTGACAATGAGCAGTTCTTC.

This clonotype appeared many times. The J gene is TRBJ1-1, the V gene TRBV30; D gene ambiguous. Trimming stripped 3 bases from V and 0 bases from J, with 8 bases between. Germline V gene sequence: CDR1 GTSNPN, CDR2 SVGIG (reference sequence). This CDR3 is built from 13 residues. This CDR3 reads CAWRDTVNTEAFF. The CDR3 DNA reads as TGTGCCTGGAGGGATACAGTGAACACTGAAGCTTTCTTT.

Remarks on this clonotype: A far larger clone is only one base removed, so a read error is likely. The V call is TRBV28, the J call TRBJ2-7, with D unclear. This CDR3 region has 13 residues. Looked up from germline, CDR1 is MDHEN and CDR2 is SYDVKM. The CDR3 is CASSLAASGEQCF. The CDR3, as DNA: TGTGCCAGCAGTTTAGCGGCGTCGGGCGAGCAGTGCTTC.

This clonotype has only one observation. Because the CDR3 is missing its conserved closing phenylalanine or tryptophan, this is likely a read error. It is unclear where the CDR3 begins or ends on the DNA, so no DNA is shown, and the CDR3 is as TCRdb lists it. The chain links TRBV6-2 or TRBV6-3 to TRBJ1-5; TRBD1 is the table's D call and was not checked against the DNA. The CDR3 is 14 amino acids in total, end residues counted. CDR1 MNHEY and CDR2 SVGEGT come from the germline V gene. The CDR3 here is CASSESQGWQPQHS.

V gene TRBV19 combines with J gene TRBJ1-5; tentatively, D is TRBD1 (5 bases). Germline V gene data show CDR1 as LNHDA and CDR2 as SQIVND (reference sequence). The CDR3 runs 14 residues. V lost 3 bases and J lost 6, with 12 bases in between. The CDR3 DNA is TGTGCCAGTAGTATTGGGGGGACTGTTCAGCCCCAGCATTTT. It is translated as CASSIGGTVQPQHF.

The CDR3 region has the DNA TGTGCCAGCAGTCCCCACGATAATTCACCCCTCCACTTT. As protein: CASSPHDNSPLHF. The chain couples TRBV12-3 or TRBV12-4 to TRBJ1-6, with D unresolved. V lost 5 bases and J 5 bases, leaving 7 bases between the germline ends. The CDR3 contains 13 residues.